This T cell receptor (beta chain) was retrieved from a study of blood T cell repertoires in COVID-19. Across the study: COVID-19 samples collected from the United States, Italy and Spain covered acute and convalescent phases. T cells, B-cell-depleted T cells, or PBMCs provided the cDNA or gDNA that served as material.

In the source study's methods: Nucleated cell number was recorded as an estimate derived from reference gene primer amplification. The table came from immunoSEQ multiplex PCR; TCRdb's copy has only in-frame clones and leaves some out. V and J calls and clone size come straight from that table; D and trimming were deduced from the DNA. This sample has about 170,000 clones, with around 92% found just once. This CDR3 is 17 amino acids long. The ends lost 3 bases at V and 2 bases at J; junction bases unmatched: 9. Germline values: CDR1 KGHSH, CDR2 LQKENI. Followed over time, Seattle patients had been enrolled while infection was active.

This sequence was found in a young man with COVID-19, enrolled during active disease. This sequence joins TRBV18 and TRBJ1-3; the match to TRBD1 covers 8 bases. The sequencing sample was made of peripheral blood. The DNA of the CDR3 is TGTGCCAGCTCACCGTTGGCCCAGGGGGCAACTGGAAACACCATATATTTT. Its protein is CASSPLAQGATGNTIYF.